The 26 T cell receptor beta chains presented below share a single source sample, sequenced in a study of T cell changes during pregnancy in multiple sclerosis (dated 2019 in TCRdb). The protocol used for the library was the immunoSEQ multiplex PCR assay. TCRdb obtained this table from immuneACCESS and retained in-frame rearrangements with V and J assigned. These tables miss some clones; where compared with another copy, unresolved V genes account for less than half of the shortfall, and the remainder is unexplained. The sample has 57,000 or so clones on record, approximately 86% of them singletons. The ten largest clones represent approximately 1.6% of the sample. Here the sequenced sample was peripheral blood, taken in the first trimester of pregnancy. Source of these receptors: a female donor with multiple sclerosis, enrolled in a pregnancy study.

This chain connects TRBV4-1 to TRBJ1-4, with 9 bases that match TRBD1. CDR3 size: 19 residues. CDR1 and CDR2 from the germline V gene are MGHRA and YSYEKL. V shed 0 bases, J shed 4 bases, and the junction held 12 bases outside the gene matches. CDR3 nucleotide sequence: TGCGCCAGCAGCCAAGATAGTAAGGGACAGGGAACCATTAATGAAAAACTGTTTTTT. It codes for CASSQDSKGQGTINEKLFF.

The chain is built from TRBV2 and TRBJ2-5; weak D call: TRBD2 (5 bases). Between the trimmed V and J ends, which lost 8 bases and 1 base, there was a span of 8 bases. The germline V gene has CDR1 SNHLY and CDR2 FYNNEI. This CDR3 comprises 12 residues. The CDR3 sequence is CASQRSQETQYF. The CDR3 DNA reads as TGTGCCAGCCAGCGGTCCCAAGAGACCCAGTACTTC.

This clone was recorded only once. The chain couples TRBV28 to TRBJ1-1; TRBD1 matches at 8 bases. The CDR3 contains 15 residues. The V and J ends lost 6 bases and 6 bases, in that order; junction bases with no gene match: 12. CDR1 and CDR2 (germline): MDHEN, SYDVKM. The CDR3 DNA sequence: TGTGCCAGCAGCCCATGGACAGGGAGAGGAGCTGAAGCTTTCTTT. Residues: CASSPWTGRGAEAFF.

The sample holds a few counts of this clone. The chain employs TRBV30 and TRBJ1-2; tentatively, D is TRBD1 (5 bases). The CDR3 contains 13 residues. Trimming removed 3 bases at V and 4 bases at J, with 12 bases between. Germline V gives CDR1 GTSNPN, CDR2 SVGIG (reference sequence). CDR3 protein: CAWSPGTAYGYTF. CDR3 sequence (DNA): TGTGCCTGGAGCCCCGGGACTGCCTATGGCTACACCTTC.

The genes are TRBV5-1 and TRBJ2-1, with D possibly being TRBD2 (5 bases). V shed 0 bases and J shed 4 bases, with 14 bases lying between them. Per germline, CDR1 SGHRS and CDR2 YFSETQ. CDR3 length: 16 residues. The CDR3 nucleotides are TGCGCCAGCAGCTTGGCCGCGCTAGCAGGTTACAATGAGCAGTTCTTC. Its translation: CASSLAALAGYNEQFF.

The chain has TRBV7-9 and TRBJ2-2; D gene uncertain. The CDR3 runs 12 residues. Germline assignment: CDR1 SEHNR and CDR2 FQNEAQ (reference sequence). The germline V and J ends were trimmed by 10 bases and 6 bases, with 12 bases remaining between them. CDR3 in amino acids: CATFIVSGELFF. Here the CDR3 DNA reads TGTGCCACCTTTATCGTTTCCGGGGAGCTGTTTTTT.

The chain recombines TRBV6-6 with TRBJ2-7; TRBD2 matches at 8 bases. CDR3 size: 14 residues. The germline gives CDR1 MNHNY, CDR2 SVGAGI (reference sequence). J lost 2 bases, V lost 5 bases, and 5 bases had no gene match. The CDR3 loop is CASSNQAGAYEQYF. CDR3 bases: TGTGCCAGCAGTAACCAAGCGGGAGCCTACGAGCAGTACTTC.

The DNA for the CDR3 is TGTGCCAGCTCACTAATTGGACTAGCGGGAGATCCTTACAATGAGCAGTTCTTC. The encoded protein is CASSLIGLAGDPYNEQFF. This chain connects TRBV18 to TRBJ2-1, with 13 bases aligning to TRBD2. The CDR3 is 18 residues long. Germline V CDR1 and CDR2: KGHSH, LQKENI. Trimming took 4 bases from V and 4 from J; bases not matched to a gene: 10.

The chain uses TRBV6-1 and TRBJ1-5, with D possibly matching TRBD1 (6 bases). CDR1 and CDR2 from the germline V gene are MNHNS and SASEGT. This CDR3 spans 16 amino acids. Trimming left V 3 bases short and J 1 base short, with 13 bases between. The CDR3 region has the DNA TGTGCCAGCAGTGAGAGCAGGGGATGGAGCAATCAGCCCCAGCATTTT. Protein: CASSESRGWSNQPQHF.

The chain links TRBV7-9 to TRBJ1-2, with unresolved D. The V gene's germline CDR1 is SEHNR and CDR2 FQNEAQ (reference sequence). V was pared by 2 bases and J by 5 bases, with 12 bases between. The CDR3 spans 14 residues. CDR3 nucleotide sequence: TGTGCCAGCAGCTTAACTCCGTCGCCATATGGCTACACCTTC. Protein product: CASSLTPSPYGYTF.

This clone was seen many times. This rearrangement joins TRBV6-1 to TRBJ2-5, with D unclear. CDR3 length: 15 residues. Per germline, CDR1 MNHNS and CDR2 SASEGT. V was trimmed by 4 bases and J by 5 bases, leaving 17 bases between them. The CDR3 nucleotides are TGTGCCAGCAGTGTTCCAGCGATCCCAAGGGAGACCCAGTACTTC. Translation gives CASSVPAIPRETQYF.

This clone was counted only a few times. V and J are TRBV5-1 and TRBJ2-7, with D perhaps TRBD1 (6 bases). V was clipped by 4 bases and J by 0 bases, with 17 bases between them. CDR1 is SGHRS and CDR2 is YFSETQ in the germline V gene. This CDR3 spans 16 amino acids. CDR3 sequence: CASSPQSGTFSYEQYF. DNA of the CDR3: TGCGCCAGCAGCCCCCAGTCCGGGACATTCTCCTACGAGCAGTACTTC.

The CDR3 DNA reads TGCGCCAGCAGCGCCTTAACCGGGACTAGCGGGATCTCCACCCAAGAGACCCAGTACTTC. Protein product: CASSALTGTSGISTQETQYF. V usage is TRBV5-1 and J usage is TRBJ2-5, with TRBD2 matching over 13 bases. This CDR3 region has 20 residues. Per germline, CDR1 SGHRS and CDR2 YFSETQ. Trimming took 4 bases from V and 1 from J; bases not matched to a gene: 16.

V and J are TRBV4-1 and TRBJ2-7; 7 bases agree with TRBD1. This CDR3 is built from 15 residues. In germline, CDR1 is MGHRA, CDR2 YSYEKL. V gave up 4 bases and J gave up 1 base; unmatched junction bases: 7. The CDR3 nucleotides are TGCGCCAGCAGCCTACGGGACAGTCCTTCCTACGAGCAGTACTTC. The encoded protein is CASSLRDSPSYEQYF.

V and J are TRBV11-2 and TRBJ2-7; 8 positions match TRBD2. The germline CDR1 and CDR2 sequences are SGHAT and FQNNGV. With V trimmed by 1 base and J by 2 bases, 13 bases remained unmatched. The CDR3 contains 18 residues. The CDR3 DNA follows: TGTGCCAGCAGCTTAGTCCGGACTAGCAGAAAAAAAACCTACGAGCAGTACTTC. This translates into CASSLVRTSRKKTYEQYF.

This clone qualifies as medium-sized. The CDR3 bases are TGTGCCAGCAGTGAATTCAGTAATGTGGCGGTCGAAGCTTTCTTT. It encodes CASSEFSNVAVEAFF. The rearrangement links TRBV25-1 to TRBJ1-1; D not resolved. The CDR3 runs to 15 residues. V was clipped by 1 base and J by 8 bases, with 17 bases between them. The V gene's germline CDR1 is MGHDK and CDR2 SYGVNS.

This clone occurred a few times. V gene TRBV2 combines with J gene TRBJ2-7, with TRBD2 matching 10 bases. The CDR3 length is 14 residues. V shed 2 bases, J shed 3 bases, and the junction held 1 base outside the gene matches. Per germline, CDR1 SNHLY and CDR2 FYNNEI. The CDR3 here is CASSELAGGYEQYF. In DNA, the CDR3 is TGTGCCAGCAGTGAATTAGCGGGAGGCTACGAGCAGTACTTC.

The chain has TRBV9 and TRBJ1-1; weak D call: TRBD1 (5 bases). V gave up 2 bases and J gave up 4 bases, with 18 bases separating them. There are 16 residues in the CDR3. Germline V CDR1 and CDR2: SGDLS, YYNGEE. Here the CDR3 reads CASSVNSGGGATEAFF. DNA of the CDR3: TGTGCCAGCAGCGTCAACTCGGGGGGAGGGGCCACTGAAGCTTTCTTT.

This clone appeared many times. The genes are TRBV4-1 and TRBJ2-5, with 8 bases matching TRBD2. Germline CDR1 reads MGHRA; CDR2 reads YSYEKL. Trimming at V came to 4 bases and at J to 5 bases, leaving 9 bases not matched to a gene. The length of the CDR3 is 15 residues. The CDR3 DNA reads TGCGCCAGCAGCCTCGGTTGGCGGGAGGTTGAGACCCAGTACTTC. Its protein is CASSLGWREVETQYF.

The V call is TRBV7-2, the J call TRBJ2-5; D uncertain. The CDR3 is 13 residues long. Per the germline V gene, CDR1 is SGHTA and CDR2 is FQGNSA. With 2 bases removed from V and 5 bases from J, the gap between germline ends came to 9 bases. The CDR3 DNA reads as TGTGCCAGCAGCTTACAAGCAGGCGAGACCCAGTACTTC. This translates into CASSLQAGETQYF.

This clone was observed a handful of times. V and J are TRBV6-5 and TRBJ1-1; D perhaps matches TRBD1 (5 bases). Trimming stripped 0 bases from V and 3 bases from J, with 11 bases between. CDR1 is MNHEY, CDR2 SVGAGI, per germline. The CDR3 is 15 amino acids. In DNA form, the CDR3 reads TGTGCCAGCAGTTACTCGTTAGGGGCCCACACTGAAGCTTTCTTT. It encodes CASSYSLGAHTEAFF.

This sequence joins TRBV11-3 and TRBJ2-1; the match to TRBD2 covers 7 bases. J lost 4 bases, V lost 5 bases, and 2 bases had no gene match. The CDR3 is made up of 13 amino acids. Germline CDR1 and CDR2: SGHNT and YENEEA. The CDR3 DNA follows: TGTGCCAGCAGCGGGGGGGAGTACAATGAGCAGTTCTTC. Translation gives CASSGGEYNEQFF.

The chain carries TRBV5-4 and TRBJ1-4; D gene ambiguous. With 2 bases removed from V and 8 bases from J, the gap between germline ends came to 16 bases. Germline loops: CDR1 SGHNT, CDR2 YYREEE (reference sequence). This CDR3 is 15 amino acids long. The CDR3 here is CASSFNPDPGEKLFF. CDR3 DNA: TGTGCCAGCAGCTTCAACCCTGACCCAGGCGAAAAACTGTTTTTT.

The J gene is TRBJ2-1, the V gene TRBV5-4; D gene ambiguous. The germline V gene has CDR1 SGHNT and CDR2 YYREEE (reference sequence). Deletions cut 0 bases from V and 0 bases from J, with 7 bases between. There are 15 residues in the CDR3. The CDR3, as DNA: TGTGCCAGCAGCTTGGGACGGAGCTCCTACAATGAGCAGTTCTTC. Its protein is CASSLGRSSYNEQFF.

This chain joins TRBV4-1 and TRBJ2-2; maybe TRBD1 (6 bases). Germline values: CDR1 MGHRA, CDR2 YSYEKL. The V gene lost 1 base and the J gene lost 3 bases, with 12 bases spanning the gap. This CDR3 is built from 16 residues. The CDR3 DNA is TGCGCCAGCAGCCAAGCGGCCAGGGGATACACCGGGGAGCTGTTTTTT. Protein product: CASSQAARGYTGELFF.

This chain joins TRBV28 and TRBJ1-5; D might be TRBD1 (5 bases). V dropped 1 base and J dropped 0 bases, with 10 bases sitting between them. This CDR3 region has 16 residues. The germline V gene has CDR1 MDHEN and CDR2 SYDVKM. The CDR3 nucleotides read TGTGCCAGCAGTTTATTGGGGGGGTATAGCAATCAGCCCCAGCATTTT. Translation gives CASSLLGGYSNQPQHF.